This T cell receptor beta chain was identified in a study of shared clonotypes between healthy human individuals. About this clone: Its target is not known.

The V end lost 6 bases, the J end lost 7 bases, and 9 bases lay between the germline ends. The germline CDR1 and CDR2 sequences are SGHAT and FQNNGV. This CDR3 spans 12 amino acids. Study-wide results and limits: Clonotype sharing across several donors was observed for roughly 5% of naive CD4 clonotypes. The sampled material consisted only of blood, and tissue repertoires are likely to differ.

The data were produced by immunoSEQ multiplex PCR, yet TCRdb's version contains in-frame clones alone and is incomplete. The sample has 650,000 to 800,000 clones, 72% seen once. The sequence derives from a woman in her 30s in good health. Sequencing was done on a sample of memory CD4+ T cells sorted from blood. Documented subset: CD45RA-negative fraction. V is TRBV11-2 and J is TRBJ1-4; D gene uncertain. In DNA, the CDR3 is TGTGCCAGCAGTCCCGGGAGTGAAAAACTGTTTTTT. As protein: CASSPGSEKLFF.